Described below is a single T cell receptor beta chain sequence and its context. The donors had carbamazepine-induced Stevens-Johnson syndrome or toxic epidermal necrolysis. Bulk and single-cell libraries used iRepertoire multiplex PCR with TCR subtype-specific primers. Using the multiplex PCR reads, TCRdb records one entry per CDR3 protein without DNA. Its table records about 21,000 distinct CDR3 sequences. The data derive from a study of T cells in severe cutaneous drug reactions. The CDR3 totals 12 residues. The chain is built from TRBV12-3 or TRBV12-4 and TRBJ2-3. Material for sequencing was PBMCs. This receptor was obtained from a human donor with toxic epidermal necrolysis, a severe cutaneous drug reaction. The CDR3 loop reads CASSFRQRTQYF.